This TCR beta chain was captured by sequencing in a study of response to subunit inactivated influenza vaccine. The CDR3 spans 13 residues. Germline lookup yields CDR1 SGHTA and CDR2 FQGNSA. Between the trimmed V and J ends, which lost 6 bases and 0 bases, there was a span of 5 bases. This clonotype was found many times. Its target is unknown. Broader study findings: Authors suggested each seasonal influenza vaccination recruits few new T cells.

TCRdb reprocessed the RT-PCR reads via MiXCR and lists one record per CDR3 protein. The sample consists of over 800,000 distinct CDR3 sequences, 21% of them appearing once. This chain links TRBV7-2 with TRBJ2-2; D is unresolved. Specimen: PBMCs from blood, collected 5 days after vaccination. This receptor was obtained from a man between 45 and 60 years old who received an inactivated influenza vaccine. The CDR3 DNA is TGTGCCAGCAGACCAACGAACACCGGGGAGCTGTTTTTT. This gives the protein CASRPTNTGELFF.